This TCR beta chain was obtained from a study of beta chain features in type 1 diabetes. With regard to this clone: What it binds is not known.

By way of CD45RO/CCR7/CD25/CD127/CD95/CD27, the CD4+ regulatory, stem cell-like memory, central memory and naive cells were sorted. The ends were cut back, 3 bases at V and 7 bases at J, with 15 bases in the middle. CDR3 size: 14 residues. Germline CDR1 KGHSH, CDR2 LQKENI. Study-wide points: For patients, the naive, central memory and Treg TCRB repertoires appeared more alike than for healthy donors. The cDNA sequencing approach could over-represent high-TCR-expressing cells. Type 1 diabetes patients had moderately but significantly shorter TCRB CDR3s in all four CD4+ subsets. Equally in patients and controls, shorter templates might have been favored by PCR.

The investigators reverse transcribed all of the isolated RNA, so they sequenced expressed TCRB transcripts. This table comes from immunoSEQ multiplex PCR, and its TCRdb copy is limited to in-frame clones, with some not included. Seen here are approximately 100,000 clones, under 30% observed once, and the top ten hold around 0.5%. V and J are TRBV18 and TRBJ2-5, with D possibly TRBD1 on 6 matching bases. The sequencing sample was made of central memory CD4+ T cells from blood. This TCR was recovered from a woman aged 18-30 years with type 1 diabetes. The CDR3, as DNA: TGTGCCAGCTCACCCTCAAGACAGGCGTTGACCCAGTACTTC. It yields the protein CASSPSRQALTQYF.